The 25 T cell receptor beta chains below all came from one sample that was sequenced in a study of blood T cells in healthy people across ages. It was with a sample-barcoded 5' primer and a J-beta primer mix that a second PCR of roughly 6 to 11 cycles was run. TCRdb processed the 5' RACE reads anew with MiXCR; each CDR3 protein has one entry. The sample yields roughly 830,000 distinct CDR3 sequences, around 62% seen once. The sample comprised blood. The receptors were gathered from a man younger than 45 in good health.

The CDR3 region is CASSLLAGAEGTDTQYF. CDR3 nucleotide sequence: TGTGCCAGCAGTTTACTAGCGGGAGCAGAGGGCACAGATACGCAGTATTTT. The chain couples TRBV12-3 or TRBV12-4 to TRBJ2-3; 10 positions match TRBD2. The CDR3 is made up of 17 amino acids. The ends lost 2 bases at V and 1 base at J; junction bases unmatched: 6.

The J gene is TRBJ1-2, the V gene TRBV28; 9 nucleotides align to TRBD1. The CDR3 extends over 15 amino acids. The V and J ends lost 5 bases and 10 bases, in that order; junction bases with no gene match: 14. Germline lookup yields CDR1 MDHEN and CDR2 SYDVKM. CDR3 sequence: CASSQLQPGQGYYTF. CDR3 sequence (DNA): TGTGCCAGCAGTCAACTTCAACCGGGACAGGGTTACTACACCTTC.

The chain is built from TRBV7-9 and TRBJ1-2; no clear D gene. V was clipped by 5 bases and J by 4 bases, with 11 bases between them. Germline values: CDR1 SEHNR, CDR2 FQNEAQ (reference sequence). There are 13 residues in the CDR3. The CDR3 DNA reads TGTGCCAGCAGCGCCCCATCGAGCTATGGCTACACCTTC. Protein: CASSAPSSYGYTF.

The V gene is TRBV12-3 or TRBV12-4, the J gene TRBJ2-7, with TRBD1 identical over 7 bases. The CDR3 consists of 11 residues. The trim removed 5 bases at V and 8 bases at J, leaving 3 bases unmatched. The CDR3 loop is CASSDRVQQYF. The CDR3 nucleotides read TGTGCCAGCAGTGACAGGGTTCAGCAGTACTTC.

V gene TRBV9 combines with J gene TRBJ2-4; D is perhaps TRBD2 (6 bases). The J call may be incorrect, as the DNA end agrees better with TRBJ2-7. Germline V gives CDR1 SGDLS, CDR2 YYNGEE. The CDR3 runs to 15 residues. The CDR3 DNA sequence: TGTGCCAGCAGCGTAGTTAGTGGAGGGGTGTACGAGCAGTACTTC. Translating it yields CASSVVSGGVYEQYF.

This chain connects TRBV15 to TRBJ1-1, with unresolved D. Germline V lookup: CDR1 LNHNV, CDR2 YYDKDF (reference sequence). The CDR3 has 12 residues. Deletions cut 0 bases from V and 11 bases from J, with 10 bases between. The CDR3 is CATSRDQGNAFF. For the CDR3, the DNA is TGTGCCACCAGCAGAGATCAAGGGAACGCTTTCTTT.

CDR3 sequence: CASSHPSGRAPLGYGYTF. The CDR3 coding sequence is TGTGCCAGCAGTCATCCTTCAGGCAGGGCCCCACTCGGGTATGGCTACACCTTC. The chain uses TRBV9 and TRBJ1-2; D is perhaps TRBD1 (5 bases). V lost 5 bases and J 5 bases, leaving 28 bases between the germline ends. This CDR3 region has 18 residues. CDR1 SGDLS and CDR2 YYNGEE come from the germline V gene.

This clonotype was detected a few times. CDR3 sequence: CASSHVVRASPQQYF. CDR3 nucleotide sequence: TGTGCCAGCAGTCACGTTGTGCGAGCCTCCCCTCAGCAGTACTTC. V usage is TRBV6-2 or TRBV6-3 and J usage is TRBJ2-7; D remains unclear. Germline CDR1 reads MNHEY; CDR2 reads SVGEGT. This CDR3 region has 15 residues. V lost 5 bases and J 8 bases, leaving 22 bases between the germline ends.

This clonotype turned up a few times. The chain joins TRBV2 to TRBJ2-1; no reliable D call. The CDR3 consists of 11 residues. Germline-derived CDR1 and CDR2 are SNHLY and FYNNEI. The V end lost 6 bases, the J end lost 10 bases, and 10 bases lay between the germline ends. Here the CDR3 reads CASSRAREQFF. CDR3 DNA: TGTGCCAGCAGCCGGGCCAGGGAGCAGTTCTTC. The variable domain in full, with the rest retrieved from reference TRBV2 and TRBJ2-1, is EPEVTQTPSHQVTQMGQEVILRCVPISNHLYFYWYRQILGQKVEFLVSFYNNEISEKSEIFDDQFSVERPDGSNFTLKIRSTKLEDSAMYFCASSRAREQFFGPGTRLTVL.

The J gene is TRBJ2-5, the V gene TRBV20-1, with 9 bases identical to TRBD1. Losses at the gene ends were 6 bases for V and 5 bases for J; bases not matched to a gene: 13. Germline CDR1 reads DFQATT; CDR2 reads SNEGSKA (reference sequence). The CDR3 spans 15 residues. Here the CDR3 DNA reads TGCAGTGCCAGGGGGGGACAGGGATATGGGGAGACCCAGTACTTC. Translated: CSARGGQGYGETQYF.

In the case of this clonotype: A read error may be the cause here, since a much bigger clone is one base away. This rearrangement joins TRBV24-1 to TRBJ2-2; unclear D gene. Germline values: CDR1 KGHDR, CDR2 SFDVKD. V dropped 4 bases and J dropped 3 bases, with 11 bases sitting between them. This CDR3 has 15 amino acids. The CDR3 bases are TGTGCCACCAGTGAGGGCAGATTGGACACCGGGGAGCTGTTTTTT. This gives the protein CATSEGRLDTGELFF.

This clonotype showed up just a few times. The chain recombines TRBV5-1 with TRBJ2-7; D uncertain. The CDR3 contains 15 residues. The V end lost 0 bases, the J end lost 3 bases, and 13 bases lay between the germline ends. Per the germline V gene, CDR1 is SGHRS and CDR2 is YFSETQ. CDR3 coding DNA: TGCGCCAGCAGCTTGGATCTGAATCAACACTACGAGCAGTACTTC. Translation gives CASSLDLNQHYEQYF.

The rearrangement uses TRBV20-1 and TRBJ2-5; possibly TRBD1 for D (6 bases). CDR1 is DFQATT and CDR2 is SNEGSKA in the germline V gene (reference sequence). The V end was cut by 1 base, the J end by 5 bases, with 14 bases between. The CDR3 consists of 14 residues. The CDR3 DNA is TGCAGTGCTAGAGTAGCCGGACAGACTGAGACCCAGTACTTC. This sequence encodes CSARVAGQTETQYF.

This chain uses TRBV25-1 with TRBJ1-6; 7 bases line up with TRBD1. This CDR3 has 16 residues. CDR1 is MGHDK and CDR2 is SYGVNS in the germline V gene. V shed 5 bases and J 3 bases; nucleotides not matched to a gene: 7. The CDR3 nucleotides are TGTGCCAGCAGTCAGACAGGGCGCCACTATAATTCACCCCTCCACTTT. Translated: CASSQTGRHYNSPLHF.

The V call is TRBV4-2, the J call TRBJ2-3, with 8 bases matching TRBD2. The germline CDR1 and CDR2 sequences are LGHNA and YNFKEQ. V trimming: 0 bases; J trimming: 1 base; junction bases outside the gene matches: 3. The CDR3 totals 16 residues. This CDR3 is CASSQESSGGTDTQYF. In DNA, the CDR3 is TGTGCCAGCAGCCAAGAGAGTAGCGGGGGCACAGATACGCAGTATTTT.

The chain has TRBV9 and TRBJ2-3; 7 bases are shared with TRBD2. The ends lost 0 bases at V and 0 bases at J; junction bases unmatched: 4. The CDR3 loop spans 16 amino acids. Germline CDR1 is SGDLS and CDR2 is YYNGEE. The DNA for the CDR3 is TGTGCCAGCAGCGTAGCCAGCGGGGCTAGCACAGATACGCAGTATTTT. This gives the protein CASSVASGASTDTQYF.

V and J are TRBV5-5 and TRBJ1-2, with D possibly TRBD1 on 5 matching bases. CDR1 and CDR2 from the germline V gene are SGHKS and YYEKEE (reference sequence). CDR3 length equals 14 residues. V lost 5 bases, J lost 8 bases, and 19 bases lay in between. The CDR3 DNA follows: TGTGCCAGCAGACTTCTGGGGGGGAAAAGCGGCTACACCTTC. This codes for CASRLLGGKSGYTF.

The CDR3 loop is CSARGQTYYEQYF. In nucleotides, the CDR3 is TGCAGTGCTAGGGGACAGACCTACTACGAGCAGTACTTC. V usage is TRBV20-1 and J usage is TRBJ2-7; 7 bases match TRBD1. This CDR3 is built from 13 residues. V shed 3 bases and J 3 bases; nucleotides not matched to a gene: 5. Germline-derived CDR1 and CDR2 are DFQATT and SNEGSKA (reference sequence).

The V gene is TRBV7-2, the J gene TRBJ1-5, with D maybe TRBD1 (5 bases). Germline assignment: CDR1 SGHTA and CDR2 FQGNSA. There are 15 residues in the CDR3. V was cut by 5 bases and J by 5 bases, with 16 bases left in between. In DNA form, the CDR3 reads TGTGCCAGCAGCCGCTGGGGGGGAGTTGATCAGCCCCAGCATTTT. The encoded protein is CASSRWGGVDQPQHF.

This clonotype was recorded only once. V is TRBV19 and J is TRBJ2-5, with 10 bases fitting TRBD1. The J call may be mistaken, given a closer DNA end match to TRBJ2-7. Germline V gene sequence: CDR1 LNHDA, CDR2 SQIVND (reference sequence). The CDR3 runs 15 residues. The CDR3 reads CASSIKGQGSYEQYF. The CDR3 DNA is TGTGCCAGTAGTATAAAGGGACAGGGGTCCTACGAGCAGTACTTC.

J is TRBJ1-1 and V is TRBV25-1; D might be TRBD1 (6 bases). The length of the CDR3 is 15 residues. The V gene lost 1 base and the J gene lost 1 base, with 10 bases spanning the gap. Germline-derived CDR1 and CDR2 are MGHDK and SYGVNS. The DNA for the CDR3 is TGTGCCAGCAGTGAATTAAGGGGACAGAACACTGAAGCTTTCTTT. It specifies CASSELRGQNTEAFF. Looking up the rest from reference TRBV25-1 and TRBJ1-1 gives the full variable domain: EADIYQTPRYLVIGTGKKITLECSQTMGHDKMYWYQQDPGMELHLIHYSYGVNSTEKGDLSSESTVSRIRTEHFPLTLESARPSHTSQYLCASSELRGQNTEAFFGQGTRLTVV.

The chain has TRBV7-6 and TRBJ2-1, with D perhaps matching TRBD2 (6 bases). The CDR3 is made up of 16 amino acids. The V end lost 1 base, the J end lost 0 bases, and 10 bases lay between the germline ends. Germline CDR1 is SGHVS and CDR2 is FNYEAQ. In DNA, the CDR3 is TGTGCCAGCAGCTTAGGGGGGGTTCGCTCCTACAATGAGCAGTTCTTC. Translating gives CASSLGGVRSYNEQFF. Complete variable domain (other parts from reference TRBV7-6 and TRBJ2-1): GAGVSQSPRYKVTKRGQDVALRCDPISGHVSLYWYRQALGQGPEFLTYFNYEAQQDKSGLPNDRFSAERPEGSISTLTIQRTEQRDSAMYRCASSLGGVRSYNEQFFGPGTRLTVL.

This clonotype was seen once. The chain recombines TRBV2 with TRBJ2-1; TRBD2 matches 10 bases. V dropped 6 bases and J dropped 4; count of bases not matched to a gene: 6. The germline V gene has CDR1 SNHLY and CDR2 FYNNEI. The CDR3 length is 15 residues. For the CDR3, the DNA is TGTGCCAGCAGGCTTACTAGCGGGGTTTACAATGAGCAGTTCTTC. This encodes CASRLTSGVYNEQFF.

This rearrangement joins TRBV7-3 to TRBJ2-3, with 13 positions matching TRBD2. This CDR3 spans 18 amino acids. The V segment lost 1 base and the J segment 7 bases; nucleotides outside the gene matches: 11. Germline loops: CDR1 SGHTA, CDR2 FQGTGA. CDR3 loop: CASSLRQTTSGGRNTQYF. The CDR3, as DNA: TGTGCCAGCAGCTTAAGGCAGACGACTAGCGGGGGGCGAAATACGCAGTATTTT.

The gene calls are TRBV4-3 and TRBJ2-5, with TRBD2 matching over 11 bases. The V and J ends lost 0 bases and 1 base, in that order; junction bases with no gene match: 10. Germline V gene sequence: CDR1 LGHNA, CDR2 YSLEER. There are 19 residues in the CDR3. The CDR3 here is CASSQDGQVLAGVQETQYF. CDR3 in DNA: TGCGCCAGCAGCCAAGACGGCCAAGTACTAGCGGGGGTCCAAGAGACCCAGTACTTC.